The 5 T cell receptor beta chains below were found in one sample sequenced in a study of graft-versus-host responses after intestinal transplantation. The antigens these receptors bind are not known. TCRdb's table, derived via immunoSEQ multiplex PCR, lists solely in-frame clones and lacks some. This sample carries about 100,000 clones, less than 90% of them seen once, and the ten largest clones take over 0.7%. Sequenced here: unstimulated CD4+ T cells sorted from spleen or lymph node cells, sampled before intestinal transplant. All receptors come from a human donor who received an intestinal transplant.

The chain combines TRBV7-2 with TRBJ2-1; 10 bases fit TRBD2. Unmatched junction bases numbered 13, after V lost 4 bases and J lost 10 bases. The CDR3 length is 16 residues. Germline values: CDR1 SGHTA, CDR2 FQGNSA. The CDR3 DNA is TGTGCCAGCAGCTCCCAAGGGGGACTAGCGACTATAGAGCAGTTCTTC. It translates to CASSSQGGLATIEQFF.

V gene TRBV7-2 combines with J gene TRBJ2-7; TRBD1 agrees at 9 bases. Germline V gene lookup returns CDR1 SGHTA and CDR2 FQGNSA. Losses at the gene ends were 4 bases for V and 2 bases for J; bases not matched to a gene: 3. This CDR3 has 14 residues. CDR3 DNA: TGTGCCAGCAGCTCCAGGACAGGGGCCTACGAGCAGTACTTC. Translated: CASSSRTGAYEQYF.

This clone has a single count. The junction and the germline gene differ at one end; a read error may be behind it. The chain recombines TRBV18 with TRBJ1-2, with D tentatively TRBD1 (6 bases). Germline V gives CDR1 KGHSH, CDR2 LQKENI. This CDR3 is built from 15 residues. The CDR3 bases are TGTGCCAGCTCTCCACAGGGTTTGATAAACTATGGCTACACCTTC. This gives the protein CASSPQGLINYGYTF.

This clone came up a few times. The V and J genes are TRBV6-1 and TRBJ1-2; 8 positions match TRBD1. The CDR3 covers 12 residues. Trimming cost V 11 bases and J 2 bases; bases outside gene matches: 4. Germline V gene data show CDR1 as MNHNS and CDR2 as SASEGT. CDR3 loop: CAARQGNYGYTF. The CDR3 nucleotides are TGTGCCGCGCGACAGGGGAACTATGGCTACACCTTC.

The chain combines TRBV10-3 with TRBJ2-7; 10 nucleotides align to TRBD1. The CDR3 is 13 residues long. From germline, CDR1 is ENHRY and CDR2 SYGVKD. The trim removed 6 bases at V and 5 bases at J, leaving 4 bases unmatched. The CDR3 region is CAIRGTGVNEQYF. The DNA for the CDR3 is TGTGCCATCAGGGGGACAGGGGTGAACGAGCAGTACTTC.